This entry concerns a single T cell receptor beta chain. This sample was included in a study of cytomegalovirus exposure and HLA in healthy donors. Use of 60 Vbeta and 13 Jbeta primers characterized the PCR. Repertoires were generated with immunoSEQ multiplex PCR, while TCRdb's copy carries only in-frame clones and drops some. The table includes around 190,000 clones, roughly four fifths detected once. Healthy bone marrow donors made up the cohort. CDR1 is SEHNR and CDR2 is FQNEAQ in the germline V gene (reference sequence). CDR3 length: 15 amino acids. The trim removed 5 bases at V and 5 bases at J, leaving 9 bases unmatched.

Specimen: PBMCs. This receptor was obtained from a woman between 50 and 59 years old in good health and CMV-seronegative. The chain links TRBV7-9 to TRBJ2-1; the match to TRBD1 covers 7 bases. The CDR3 nucleotides read TGTGCCAGCAGCACCCGACAGGGAAAGAACAATGAGCAGTTCTTC. This codes for CASSTRQGKNNEQFF.